This note documents a single T cell receptor (beta chain) sequence. Its matching antigen is unknown. This may stem from a read error, because a much larger clone lies one nucleotide away. Sorting defined naive CD8 T cells as CD8+CD4-CCR7+CD45RA+. The data derive from a study of molecular identifiers for immune sequencing clone quantification. Both previously described methods and listed TCR primers were employed to make bulk TCR libraries. TCRdb independently ran MiXCR on the PCR reads; one entry per CDR3 protein. This sample has 350,000 or so distinct CDR3 sequences, with about a fifth found just once. The V segment lost 2 bases and the J segment 7 bases; nucleotides outside the gene matches: 8. This CDR3 is 14 amino acids long. Germline V gives CDR1 SGDLS, CDR2 YYNGEE. Study findings and constraints: Over 97% of CMV-specific effector molecules, but under 1% of naive ones, were in clones above 20 copies.

The chain joins TRBV9 to TRBJ2-5, with 7 nucleotides matching TRBD2. The sequence was collected from a human donor in good health. Some libraries in this study had Jurkat cell RNA spiked in. The specimen was naive CD8+ T cells from blood, with Jurkat cell RNA spiked in. Subset described: FACS-sorted CD8+CD4-CCR7+CD45RA+ naive T cells. The CDR3 sequence: CASSVDGLEGTQYF. The CDR3 nucleotides are TGTGCCAGCAGCGTGGACGGACTAGAAGGGACCCAGTACTTC.